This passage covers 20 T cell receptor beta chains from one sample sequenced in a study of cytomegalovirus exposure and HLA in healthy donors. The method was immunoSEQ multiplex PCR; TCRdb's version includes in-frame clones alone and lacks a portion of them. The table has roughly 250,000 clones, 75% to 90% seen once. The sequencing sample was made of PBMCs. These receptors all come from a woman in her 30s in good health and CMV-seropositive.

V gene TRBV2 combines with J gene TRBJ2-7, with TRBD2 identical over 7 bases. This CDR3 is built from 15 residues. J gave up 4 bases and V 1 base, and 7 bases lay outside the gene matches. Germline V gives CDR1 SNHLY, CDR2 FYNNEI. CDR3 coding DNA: TGTGCCAGCAGTGAAGTTCGCGGGAGCGGGTACGAGCAGTACTTC. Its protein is CASSEVRGSGYEQYF.

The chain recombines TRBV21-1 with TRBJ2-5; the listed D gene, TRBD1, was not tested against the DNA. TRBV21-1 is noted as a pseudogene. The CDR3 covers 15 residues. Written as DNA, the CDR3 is TGTGCCAGCAGCAACCGGGACAGGGGTGGAGAGACCCAGTACTTC. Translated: CASSNRDRGGETQYF.

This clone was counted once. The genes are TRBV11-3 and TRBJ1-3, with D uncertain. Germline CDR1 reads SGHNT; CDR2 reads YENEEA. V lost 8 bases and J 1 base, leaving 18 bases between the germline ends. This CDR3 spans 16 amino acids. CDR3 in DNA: TGTGCCAGCGGCGGGGTATGTTGGGTGTCTGGAAACACCATATATTTT. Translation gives CASGGVCWVSGNTIYF.

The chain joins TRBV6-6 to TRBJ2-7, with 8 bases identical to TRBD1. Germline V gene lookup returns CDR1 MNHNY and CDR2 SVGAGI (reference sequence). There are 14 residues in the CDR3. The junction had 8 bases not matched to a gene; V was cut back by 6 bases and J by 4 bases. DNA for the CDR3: TGTGCCAGCAGCCCGCGGACAGGGCTATACGAGCAGTACTTC. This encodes CASSPRTGLYEQYF.

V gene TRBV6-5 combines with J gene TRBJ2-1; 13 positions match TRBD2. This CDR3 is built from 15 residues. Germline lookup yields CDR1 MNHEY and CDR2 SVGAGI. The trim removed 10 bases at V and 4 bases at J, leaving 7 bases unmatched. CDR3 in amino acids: CATDPGLAGYNEQFF. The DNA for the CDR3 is TGTGCCACCGACCCGGGACTAGCGGGATACAATGAGCAGTTCTTC.

The CDR3 DNA follows: TGTGCCTGGAGAGCGGGAACTATGACGGAGCAGTACTTC. Its translation: CAWRAGTMTEQYF. The chain uses TRBV30 and TRBJ2-7; 7 positions match TRBD2. This CDR3 is 13 amino acids long. The V gene's germline CDR1 is GTSNPN and CDR2 SVGIG (reference sequence). Trimming removed 3 bases from V and 7 bases from J; junction bases left unmatched: 9.

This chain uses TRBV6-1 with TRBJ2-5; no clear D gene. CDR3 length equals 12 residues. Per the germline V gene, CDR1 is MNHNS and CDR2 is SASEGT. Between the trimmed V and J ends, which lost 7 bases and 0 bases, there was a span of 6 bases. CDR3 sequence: CASTLYQETQYF. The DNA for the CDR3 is TGTGCCAGCACCTTGTACCAAGAGACCCAGTACTTC.

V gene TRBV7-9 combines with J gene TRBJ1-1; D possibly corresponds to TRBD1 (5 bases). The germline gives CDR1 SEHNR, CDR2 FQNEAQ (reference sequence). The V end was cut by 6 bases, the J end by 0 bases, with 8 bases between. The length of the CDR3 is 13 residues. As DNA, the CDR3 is TGTGCCAGCAGGGACAAAATGAACACTGAAGCTTTCTTT. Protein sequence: CASRDKMNTEAFF. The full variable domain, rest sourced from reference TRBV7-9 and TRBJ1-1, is DTGVSQNPRHKITKRGQNVTFRCDPISEHNRLYWYRQTLGQGPEFLTYFQNEAQLEKSRLLSDRFSAERPKGSFSTLEIQRTEQGDSAMYLCASRDKMNTEAFFGQGTRLTVV.

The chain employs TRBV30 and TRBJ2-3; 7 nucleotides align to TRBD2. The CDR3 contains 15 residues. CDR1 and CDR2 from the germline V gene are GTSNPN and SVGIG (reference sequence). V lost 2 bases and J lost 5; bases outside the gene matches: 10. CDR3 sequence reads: CAWSLGGRRGDTQYF. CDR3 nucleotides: TGTGCCTGGAGTTTGGGGGGGAGACGGGGAGATACGCAGTATTTT.

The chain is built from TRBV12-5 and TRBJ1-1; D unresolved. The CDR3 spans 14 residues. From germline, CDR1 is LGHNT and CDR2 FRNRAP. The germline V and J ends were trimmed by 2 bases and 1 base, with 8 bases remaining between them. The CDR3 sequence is CASGLSNRNTEAFF. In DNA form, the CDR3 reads TGTGCTAGTGGTTTGTCGAACAGGAACACTGAAGCTTTCTTT. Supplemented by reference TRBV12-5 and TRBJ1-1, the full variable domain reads DARVTQTPRHKVTEMGQEVTMRCQPILGHNTVFWYRQTMMQGLELLAYFRNRAPLDDSGMPKDRFSAEMPDATLATLKIQPSEPRDSAVYFCASGLSNRNTEAFFGQGTRLTVV.

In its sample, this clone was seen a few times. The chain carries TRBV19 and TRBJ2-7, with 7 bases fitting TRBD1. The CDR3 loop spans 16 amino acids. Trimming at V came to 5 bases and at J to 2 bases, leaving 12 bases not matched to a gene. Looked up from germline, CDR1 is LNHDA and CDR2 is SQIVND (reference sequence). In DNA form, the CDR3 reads TGTGCCAGTAGTCCACGTCCGGGACAGCTAACCTACGAGCAGTACTTC. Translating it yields CASSPRPGQLTYEQYF.

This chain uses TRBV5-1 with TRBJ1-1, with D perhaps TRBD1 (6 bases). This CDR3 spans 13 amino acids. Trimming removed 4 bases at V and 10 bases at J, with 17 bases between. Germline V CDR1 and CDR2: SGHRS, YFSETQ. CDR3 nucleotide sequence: TGCGCCAGCAGCCTGTCAGGGGAGTCGAGAGCTTTCTTT. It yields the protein CASSLSGESRAFF.

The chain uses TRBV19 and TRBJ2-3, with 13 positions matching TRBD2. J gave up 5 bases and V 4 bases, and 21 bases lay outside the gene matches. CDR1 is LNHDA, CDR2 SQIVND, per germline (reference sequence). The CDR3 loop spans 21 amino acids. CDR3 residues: CASSTDRARSGLAGARDTQYF. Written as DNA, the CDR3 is TGTGCCAGTAGTACAGACAGGGCACGCTCCGGACTAGCGGGAGCAAGAGATACGCAGTATTTT.

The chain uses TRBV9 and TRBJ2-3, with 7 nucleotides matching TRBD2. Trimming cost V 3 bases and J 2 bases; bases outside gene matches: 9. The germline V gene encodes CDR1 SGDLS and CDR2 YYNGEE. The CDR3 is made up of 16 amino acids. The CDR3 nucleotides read TGTGCCAGCAGCGAGCATACTAGCGCGAACACAGATACGCAGTATTTT. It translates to CASSEHTSANTDTQYF.

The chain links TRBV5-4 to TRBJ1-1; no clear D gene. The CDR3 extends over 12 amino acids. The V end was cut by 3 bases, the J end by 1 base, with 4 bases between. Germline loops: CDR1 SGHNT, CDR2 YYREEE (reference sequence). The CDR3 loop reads CASSSTNTEAFF. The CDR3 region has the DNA TGTGCCAGCAGCTCTACGAACACTGAAGCTTTCTTT.

In DNA, the CDR3 is TGTGCCAGCAGTCCCCCCGACAGGGGGAGTGGGGAAAAACTGTTTTTT. Amino acids: CASSPPDRGSGEKLFF. The genes are TRBV28 and TRBJ1-4, with 9 bases that match TRBD1. The V gene end was trimmed by 5 bases and the J gene end by 8 bases; junction bases not matched to a gene: 12. In germline, CDR1 is MDHEN, CDR2 SYDVKM. The CDR3 runs 16 residues. Variable domain in full (rest from reference TRBV28 and TRBJ1-4): DVKVTQSSRYLVKRTGEKVFLECVQDMDHENMFWYRQDPGLGLRLIYFSYDVKMKEKGDIPEGYSVSREKKERFSLILESASTNQTSMYLCASSPPDRGSGEKLFFGSGTQLSVL.

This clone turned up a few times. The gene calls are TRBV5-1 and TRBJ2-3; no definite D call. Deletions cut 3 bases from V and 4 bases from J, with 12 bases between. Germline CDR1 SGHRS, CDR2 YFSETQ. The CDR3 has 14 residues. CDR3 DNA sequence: TGCGCCAGCAGCTCCTTCGCAGGCGCAGATACGCAGTATTTT. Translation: CASSSFAGADTQYF. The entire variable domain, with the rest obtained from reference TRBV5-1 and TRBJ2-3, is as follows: KAGVTQTPRYLIKTRGQQVTLSCSPISGHRSVSWYQQTPGQGLQFLFEYFSETQRNKGNFPGRFSGRQFSNSRSEMNVSTLELGDSALYLCASSSFAGADTQYFGPGTRLTVL.

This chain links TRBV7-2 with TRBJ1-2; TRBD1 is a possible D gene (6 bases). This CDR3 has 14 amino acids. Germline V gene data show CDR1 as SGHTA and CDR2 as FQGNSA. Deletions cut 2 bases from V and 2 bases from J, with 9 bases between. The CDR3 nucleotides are TGTGCCAGCAGCTTACCAGGGGACAACTATGGCTACACCTTC. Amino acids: CASSLPGDNYGYTF.

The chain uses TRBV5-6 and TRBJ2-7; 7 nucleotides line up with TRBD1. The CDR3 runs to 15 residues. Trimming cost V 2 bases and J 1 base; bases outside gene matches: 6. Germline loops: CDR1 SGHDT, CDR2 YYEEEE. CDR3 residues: CASSFKGQLSYEQYF. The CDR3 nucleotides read TGTGCCAGCAGCTTCAAGGGACAGCTTTCCTACGAGCAGTACTTC. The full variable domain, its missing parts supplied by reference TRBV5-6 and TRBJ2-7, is DAGVTQSPTHLIKTRGQQVTLRCSPKSGHDTVSWYQQALGQGPQFIFQYYEEEERQRGNFPDRFSGHQFPNYSSELNVNALLLGDSALYLCASSFKGQLSYEQYFGPGTRLTVT.

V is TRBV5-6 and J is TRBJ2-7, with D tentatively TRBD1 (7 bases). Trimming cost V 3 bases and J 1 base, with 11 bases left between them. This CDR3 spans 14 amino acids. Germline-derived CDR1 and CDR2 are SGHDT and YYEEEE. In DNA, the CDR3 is TGTGCCAGCAGCTGGGGGGACAGTTCCTACGAGCAGTACTTC. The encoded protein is CASSWGDSSYEQYF.